This TCR beta chain was sequenced during a study of T cell repertoires in ileal Crohn's disease. Findings and limits, study-wide: Compared with CD4 T cells, sorted CD8 cells carried more expanded clones.

Sequencing used immunoSEQ multiplex PCR; TCRdb keeps in-frame clones, though not all of them. Of 15,000 to 20,000 clones in the sample, 76% were seen once. Turning to this clone: Antigen unknown.

The CDR3 is 14 residues long. Trimming left V 6 bases short and J 8 bases short, with 19 bases between. Per the germline V gene, CDR1 is SEHNR and CDR2 is FQNEAQ (reference sequence). The time point denotes: inflamed ileum from the surgical specimen. This chain links TRBV7-9 with TRBJ1-2; D is ambiguous. The sequence was obtained from an adult with Crohn's disease. Sequenced material: ileal tissue. The DNA of the CDR3 is TGTGCCAGCAGTAGACTGGAAGCGCTGGGAGGCTACACCTTC. This sequence encodes CASSRLEALGGYTF.